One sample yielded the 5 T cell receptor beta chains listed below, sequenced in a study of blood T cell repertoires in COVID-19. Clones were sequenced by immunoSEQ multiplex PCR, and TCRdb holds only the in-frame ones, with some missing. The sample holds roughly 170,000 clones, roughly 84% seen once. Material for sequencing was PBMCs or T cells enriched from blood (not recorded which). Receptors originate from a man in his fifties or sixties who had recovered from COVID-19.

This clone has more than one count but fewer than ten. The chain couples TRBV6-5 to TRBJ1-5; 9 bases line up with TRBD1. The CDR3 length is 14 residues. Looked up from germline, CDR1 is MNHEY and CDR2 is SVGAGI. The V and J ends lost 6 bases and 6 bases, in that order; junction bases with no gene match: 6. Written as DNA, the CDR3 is TGTGCCAGCAGCGCTACAGGGGGCGTTCAGCCCCAGCATTTT. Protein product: CASSATGGVQPQHF.

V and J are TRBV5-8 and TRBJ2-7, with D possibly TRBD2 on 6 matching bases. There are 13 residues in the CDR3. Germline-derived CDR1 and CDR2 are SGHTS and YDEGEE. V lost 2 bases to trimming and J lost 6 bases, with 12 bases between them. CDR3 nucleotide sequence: TGTGCCAGCAGCTTCCAGGGACTCGGCGAGCAGTACTTC. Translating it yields CASSFQGLGEQYF.

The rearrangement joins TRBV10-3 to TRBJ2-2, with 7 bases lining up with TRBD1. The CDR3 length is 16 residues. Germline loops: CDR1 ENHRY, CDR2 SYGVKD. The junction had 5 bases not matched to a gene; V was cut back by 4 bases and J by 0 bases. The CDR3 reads CAISAPTGTNTGELFF. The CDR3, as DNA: TGTGCCATCAGTGCGCCGACAGGGACGAACACCGGGGAGCTGTTTTTT.

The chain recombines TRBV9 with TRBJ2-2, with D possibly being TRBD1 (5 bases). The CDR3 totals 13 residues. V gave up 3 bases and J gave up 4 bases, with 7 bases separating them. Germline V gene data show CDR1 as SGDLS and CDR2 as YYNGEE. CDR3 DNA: TGTGCCAGCAGCGCGACAGTCACCGGGGAGCTGTTTTTT. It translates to CASSATVTGELFF.

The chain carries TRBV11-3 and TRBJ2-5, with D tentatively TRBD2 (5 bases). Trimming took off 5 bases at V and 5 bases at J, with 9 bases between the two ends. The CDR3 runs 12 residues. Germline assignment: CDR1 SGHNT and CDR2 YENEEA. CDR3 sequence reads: CASSQEGETQYF. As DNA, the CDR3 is TGTGCCAGCAGCCAAGAGGGCGAGACCCAGTACTTC. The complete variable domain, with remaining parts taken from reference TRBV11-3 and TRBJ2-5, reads EAGVVQSPRYKIIEKKQPVAFWCNPISGHNTLYWYLQNLGQGPELLIRYENEEAVDDSQLPKDRFSAERLKGVDSTLKIQPAELGDSAVYLCASSQEGETQYFGPGTRLLVL.